This T cell receptor beta chain was found in a study of blood T cell repertoires in COVID-19. Study overall: Sites in the United States, Italy and Spain provided acute and convalescent COVID-19 samples.

Original data processing: Amplification of reference gene primers was used by the study to estimate nucleated cell counts. The method was immunoSEQ multiplex PCR; TCRdb's version includes in-frame clones alone and lacks a portion of them. Clonal size and the V and J genes are those of that table, whereas D and trimming came from the DNA. This sample has about 160,000 clones, with less than 85% found just once. Cohort allocation depended upon clinical history that participants reported. Cohort 3 donors counted as recovered after two negative PCRs, clearance, or resolved symptoms. This CDR3 has 14 residues. With 4 bases removed from V and 4 bases from J, the gap between germline ends came to 13 bases. Per the germline V gene, CDR1 is SQVTM and CDR2 is ANQGSEA.

The source of this sequence is a man aged 60-69 years who had recovered from COVID-19. Sequences were obtained from PBMCs or T cells enriched from blood (not recorded which). This rearrangement joins TRBV29-1 to TRBJ2-2, with D unresolved. CDR3 in DNA: TGCAGCGTTGGCGAACTCAAGAGCACCGGGGAGCTGTTTTTT. This gives the protein CSVGELKSTGELFF.